One and the same sample provided the 14 T cell receptor beta chains below, sequenced in a study of shared clonotypes between healthy human individuals (dated by TCRdb to about 2020). The protocol used for the library was the immunoSEQ multiplex PCR assay. Imported from immuneACCESS, the table was reduced by TCRdb to in-frame sequences with V and J called. These copies leave out some clones; in studies compared against another copy, an unresolved V gene accounts for under half, and the cause of the remainder is not known. Within this sample are roughly 700,000 clones, with over 65% of them counted one time only. In total, the top ten clones hold approximately 1.6% of the sample. The sample was memory CD4+ T cells sorted from blood. In light of the paper, this sample's cell subset or site label describes: CD45RA-negative fraction. Receptors were obtained from a woman in her twenties or thirties in good health.

This chain uses TRBV11-2 with TRBJ2-1; unclear D gene. The CDR3 runs to 13 residues. V lost 1 base, J lost 4 bases, and 5 bases lay in between. Germline V lookup: CDR1 SGHAT, CDR2 FQNNGV. The CDR3 is CASSLGHYNEQFF. The CDR3 DNA reads TGTGCCAGCAGCTTAGGACATTACAATGAGCAGTTCTTC.

This clone came up a few times. DNA of the CDR3: TGTGCCAGCAGCTTATACGAGTATGAGCAGTTCTTC. This codes for CASSLYEYEQFF. The chain carries TRBV5-4 and TRBJ2-1; D gene uncertain. CDR1 SGHNT and CDR2 YYREEE come from the germline V gene (reference sequence). The length of the CDR3 is 12 residues. Trimming took off 2 bases at V and 8 bases at J, with 8 bases between the two ends.

The rearrangement uses TRBV5-6 and TRBJ2-1; 13 bases are shared with TRBD2. Germline lookup yields CDR1 SGHDT and CDR2 YYEEEE. V lost 4 bases and J lost 9; bases outside the gene matches: 13. This CDR3 has 17 amino acids. The CDR3 nucleotides are TGTGCCAGCAGCGCCTTTGCATCCGGACTAGCGGGAGTTGAGCAGTTCTTC. Encoded protein: CASSAFASGLAGVEQFF.

V gene TRBV5-1 combines with J gene TRBJ2-4, with D perhaps matching TRBD2 (5 bases). V lost 7 bases and J 1 base, leaving 15 bases between the germline ends. CDR1 SGHRS and CDR2 YFSETQ come from the germline V gene. This CDR3 spans 15 amino acids. CDR3 region: CASGELSGAKNIQYF. CDR3 bases: TGCGCCAGCGGGGAACTAAGCGGCGCCAAAAACATTCAGTACTTC.

This clone was recorded only once. The chain uses TRBV29-1 and TRBJ2-3; 13 nucleotides line up with TRBD2. Trimming removed 6 bases from V and 2 bases from J; junction bases left unmatched: 2. The CDR3 is made up of 14 amino acids. Germline V gene lookup returns CDR1 SQVTM and CDR2 ANQGSEA. The CDR3 loop reads CSVGTSGVTDTQYF. In nucleotides, the CDR3 is TGCAGCGTCGGGACTAGCGGGGTCACAGATACGCAGTATTTT.

The chain combines TRBV4-1 with TRBJ2-1; possible D gene TRBD2, 6 bases. This CDR3 comprises 14 residues. Germline V lookup: CDR1 MGHRA, CDR2 YSYEKL. Between the trimmed V and J ends, which lost 4 bases and 5 bases, there was a span of 12 bases. The CDR3 loop reads CASSPLGGNNEQFF. CDR3 DNA: TGCGCCAGCAGCCCCTTGGGCGGGAACAATGAGCAGTTCTTC.

The V and J genes are TRBV19 and TRBJ1-2, with a weak D call TRBD1 (6 bases). V was pared by 3 bases and J by 4 bases, with 15 bases between. Germline V lookup: CDR1 LNHDA, CDR2 SQIVND (reference sequence). The CDR3 is 15 amino acids. This CDR3 is CASSIGAGESYGYTF. The CDR3 DNA reads TGTGCCAGTAGTATCGGGGCAGGGGAGAGCTATGGCTACACCTTC.

The rearrangement joins TRBV4-2 to TRBJ2-3; 12 bases fit TRBD2. The CDR3 sequence is 17 residues long. V was clipped by 4 bases and J by 2 bases; unmatched bases: 7. Per the germline V gene, CDR1 is LGHNA and CDR2 is YNFKEQ. The CDR3 DNA is TGTGCCAGCAGCCTCGGGACTAGCGGGTACATCACAGATACGCAGTATTTT. Translating gives CASSLGTSGYITDTQYF.

As concerns this clone: In the same sample, other DNA sequences code for this CDR3. The V gene is TRBV10-1, the J gene TRBJ2-2; TRBD1 is a possible D gene (6 bases). Trimming stripped 6 bases from V and 2 bases from J, with 7 bases between. Germline CDR1 reads WNHNN; CDR2 reads SYGVQD (reference sequence). The CDR3 covers 13 residues. The CDR3 here is CASRGGNTGELFF. In nucleotides, the CDR3 is TGCGCCAGCAGAGGGGGAAACACCGGGGAGCTGTTTTTT.

Comment on this clone: Other DNA sequences of this sample code for an identical CDR3. J is TRBJ2-7 and V is TRBV7-9; possibly TRBD2 for D (5 bases). The ends were cut back, 3 bases at V and 0 bases at J, with 9 bases in the middle. The CDR3 length is 14 residues. Per germline, CDR1 SEHNR and CDR2 FQNEAQ (reference sequence). CDR3 bases: TGTGCCAGCAGCTTGCAAGCGGACTCCTACGAGCAGTACTTC. It encodes CASSLQADSYEQYF.

This chain uses TRBV7-2 with TRBJ2-1; no reliable D call. V shed 4 bases and J shed 4 bases, with 8 bases lying between them. The CDR3 is 13 residues long. Germline assignment: CDR1 SGHTA and CDR2 FQGNSA. CDR3 in amino acids: CASSSTAYNEQFF. DNA for the CDR3: TGTGCCAGCAGCTCTACGGCGTACAATGAGCAGTTCTTC.

The chain uses TRBV5-1 and TRBJ2-3; 10 bases line up with TRBD2. The V gene end was trimmed by 1 base and the J gene end by 2 bases; junction bases not matched to a gene: 10. The CDR3 has 18 residues. Per germline, CDR1 SGHRS and CDR2 YFSETQ. In nucleotides, the CDR3 is TGCGCCAGCAGCTTGTCCCGAACTAGCGGGAAAGCCACAGATACGCAGTATTTT. It encodes CASSLSRTSGKATDTQYF.

This clone was observed once. The chain uses TRBV29-1 and TRBJ1-1; D is uncertain. V lost 8 bases and J 1 base, leaving 14 bases between the germline ends. The germline CDR1 and CDR2 sequences are SQVTM and ANQGSEA. This CDR3 has 13 residues. CDR3 sequence: CSTNGVRNTEAFF. The CDR3 nucleotides read TGCAGCACAAATGGGGTGAGGAACACTGAAGCTTTCTTT.

The V call is TRBV2, the J call TRBJ1-5, with 7 bases that match TRBD1. This CDR3 has 15 residues. Germline lookup yields CDR1 SNHLY and CDR2 FYNNEI. V gave up 6 bases and J gave up 7 bases; unmatched junction bases: 12. CDR3 nucleotides: TGTGCCAGCAGAAGAGCTTCCACAGGGGACCAGCCCCAGCATTTT. Protein sequence: CASRRASTGDQPQHF.